The 18 T cell receptor beta chains below were found in one sample sequenced in a study of neurological immune-mediated disorders. Described time point: longitudinal time-point 3. TCRdb fed the 5' RACE reads into MiXCR, producing one record per CDR3 protein. Here the sample spans roughly 42,000 distinct CDR3 sequences, approximately 12% being singletons. Sequences were obtained from PBMCs. These receptors were obtained from a man aged 30 to 45 in good health.

This clonotype was observed at least ten times. This chain uses TRBV14 with TRBJ2-7, with D possibly TRBD2 on 5 matching bases. This CDR3 is 12 amino acids long. Looked up from germline, CDR1 is SGHDN and CDR2 is FVKESK. The V and J ends lost 3 bases and 12 bases respectively, with 15 bases between them. CDR3: CASSQTIGPPYF. The CDR3 DNA follows: TGTGCCAGCAGCCAGACTATAGGACCACCGTACTTC.

At least ten counts were recorded for this clonotype. V gene TRBV5-5 combines with J gene TRBJ2-7, with D possibly matching TRBD1 (5 bases). Germline assignment: CDR1 SGHKS and CDR2 YYEKEE (reference sequence). This CDR3 contains 15 residues. The V end was cut by 1 base, the J end by 2 bases, with 13 bases between. The chain's CDR3 is CASSLTPTGTYEQYF. DNA for the CDR3: TGTGCCAGCAGCTTGACCCCCACAGGAACCTACGAGCAGTACTTC.

This sequence joins TRBV6-1 and TRBJ1-1; D possibly corresponds to TRBD1 (6 bases). Trimming removed 6 bases at V and 0 bases at J, with 14 bases between. Germline values: CDR1 MNHNS, CDR2 SASEGT. The CDR3 is 15 amino acids. CDR3 loop: CASRAEGHMNTEAFF. CDR3 in DNA: TGTGCCAGCAGAGCGGAGGGACACATGAACACTGAAGCTTTCTTT.

This clonotype showed up many times. The chain is built from TRBV2 and TRBJ1-1, with D maybe TRBD1 (6 bases). CDR3 size: 12 residues. Germline assignment: CDR1 SNHLY and CDR2 FYNNEI. Trimming shortened V by 6 bases and J by 6 bases, and 11 bases separated the two germline ends. DNA of the CDR3: TGTGCCAGCAGAGGACAGAGACCTGAAGCTTTCTTT. Translated: CASRGQRPEAFF.

The sample holds many counts of this clonotype. The rearrangement uses TRBV10-3 and TRBJ2-2, with 7 bases that match TRBD2. Germline loops: CDR1 ENHRY, CDR2 SYGVKD. This CDR3 contains 14 residues. Unmatched junction bases numbered 13, after V lost 11 bases and J lost 7 bases. In DNA form, the CDR3 reads TGTGCCGCCCACCCCAGGGAGGGGAGCGGGGAGCTGTTTTTT. Its protein product is CAAHPREGSGELFF.

At least ten counts were recorded for this clonotype. V gene TRBV3-1 combines with J gene TRBJ2-3, with D possibly being TRBD1 (6 bases). From germline, CDR1 is LGHDT and CDR2 YNNKEL (reference sequence). The CDR3 sequence is 14 residues long. Trimming took off 2 bases at V and 2 bases at J, with 8 bases between the two ends. The CDR3 protein is CASSQRTDTDTQYF. The CDR3 DNA is TGTGCCAGCAGCCAAAGGACAGACACAGATACGCAGTATTTT.

This clonotype was observed many times. The CDR3: CASSLRLTSGGSSYNEQFF. The CDR3 coding sequence is TGCGCCAGCAGCCTACGACTGACTAGCGGGGGTAGCTCCTACAATGAGCAGTTCTTC. The genes are TRBV5-1 and TRBJ2-1; 12 bases match TRBD2. Trimming at V came to 4 bases and at J to 0 bases, leaving 11 bases not matched to a gene. CDR1 and CDR2 (germline): SGHRS, YFSETQ. The CDR3 length is 19 residues.

In its sample, this clonotype was seen many times. The chain recombines TRBV5-1 with TRBJ1-3, with no clear D. The CDR3 loop spans 15 amino acids. Trimming stripped 0 bases from V and 0 bases from J, with 7 bases between. Germline values: CDR1 SGHRS, CDR2 YFSETQ. The CDR3 protein is CASSLDTDSGNTIYF. The CDR3 DNA sequence: TGCGCCAGCAGCTTGGATACAGACTCTGGAAACACCATATATTTT.

This clonotype was seen at least ten times. The junction and the germline gene differ at one end; a read error may be behind it. The chain combines TRBV5-6 with TRBJ1-5; D is unresolved. Germline CDR1 and CDR2: SGHDT and YYEEEE. The CDR3 contains 14 residues. The CDR3 sequence: CASSLWGPGQPLHF. The CDR3 DNA reads as TGTGCCAGCAGCTTGTGGGGTCCGGGTCAGCCCCTGCATTTT.

There are many counts of this clonotype. This chain uses TRBV27 with TRBJ2-5; 9 bases are a match to TRBD2. V was clipped by 3 bases and J by 1 base; unmatched bases: 12. The CDR3 covers 18 residues. The V gene's germline CDR1 is MNHEY and CDR2 SMNVEV (reference sequence). The CDR3 DNA is TGTGCCAGCAGTTTGCGAGCGGGAGGCTTGGGAGCCCAAGAGACCCAGTACTTC. This codes for CASSLRAGGLGAQETQYF.

This clonotype was observed at least ten times. This rearrangement joins TRBV5-1 to TRBJ2-1; D is unclear. There are 15 residues in the CDR3. The V gene lost 4 bases and the J gene lost 3 bases, with 14 bases spanning the gap. The germline CDR1 and CDR2 sequences are SGHRS and YFSETQ. The CDR3 nucleotides are TGCGCCAGCAGCCCAGGTCGTATACTCTACAATGAGCAGTTCTTC. Encoded protein: CASSPGRILYNEQFF.

Ten or more counts support this clonotype. This chain links TRBV12-3 or TRBV12-4 with TRBJ2-5; D gene ambiguous. The CDR3 loop spans 13 amino acids. Between the trimmed V and J ends, which lost 5 bases and 3 bases, there was a span of 10 bases. The CDR3, as DNA: TGTGCCAGCAGTCCTGACTGGAAAGAGACCCAGTACTTC. This codes for CASSPDWKETQYF.

In its sample, this clonotype was seen many times. The V gene is TRBV20-1, the J gene TRBJ2-7, with D possibly being TRBD1 (6 bases). V was cut by 5 bases and J by 3 bases, with 11 bases left in between. The germline V gene has CDR1 DFQATT and CDR2 SNEGSKA (reference sequence). The CDR3 covers 12 residues. The CDR3 sequence is CSAWTDFYEQYF. The CDR3 DNA follows: TGCAGTGCTTGGACAGACTTCTACGAGCAGTACTTC.

This clonotype came up many times. The chain employs TRBV5-1 and TRBJ1-3, with 8 nucleotides matching TRBD1. The length of the CDR3 is 19 residues. Trimming cost V 1 base and J 0 bases; bases outside gene matches: 12. Looked up from germline, CDR1 is SGHRS and CDR2 is YFSETQ. The CDR3 DNA reads as TGCGCCAGCAGCTTGTATGGGACAGGTTATAACCCCTCTGGAAACACCATATATTTT. Protein product: CASSLYGTGYNPSGNTIYF.

This clonotype showed up many times. The chain links TRBV28 to TRBJ2-3; 14 nucleotides line up with TRBD2. The V and J ends lost 6 bases and 3 bases, in that order; junction bases with no gene match: 5. Looked up from germline, CDR1 is MDHEN and CDR2 is SYDVKM. This CDR3 region has 16 residues. The CDR3 region is CASRGGLAGETDTQYF. The CDR3 coding sequence is TGTGCCAGCAGAGGGGGACTAGCGGGAGAAACAGATACGCAGTATTTT.

This clonotype has ten or more counts. V is TRBV10-3 and J is TRBJ2-3, with D tentatively TRBD2 (6 bases). The CDR3 is 15 residues long. CDR1 ENHRY and CDR2 SYGVKD come from the germline V gene. With 10 bases removed from V and 2 bases from J, the gap between germline ends came to 19 bases. This CDR3 is CASQDPGGNTDTQYF. CDR3 in DNA: TGTGCCAGCCAGGACCCAGGAGGGAACACAGATACGCAGTATTTT.

This clonotype was observed many times. The gene calls are TRBV6-2 or TRBV6-3 and TRBJ2-7, with D unclear. The CDR3 has 12 amino acids. The V end was cut by 5 bases, the J end by 7 bases, with 12 bases between. Germline V gene sequence: CDR1 MNHEY, CDR2 SVGEGT. The CDR3 DNA follows: TGTGCCAGCAGTCCCTCCCTGGATGAGCAGTACTTC. Protein: CASSPSLDEQYF.

The sample holds many counts of this clonotype. V is TRBV7-9 and J is TRBJ1-5; possibly TRBD1 for D (6 bases). The length of the CDR3 is 16 residues. V lost 5 bases to trimming and J lost 0 bases, with 14 bases between them. Germline values: CDR1 SEHNR, CDR2 FQNEAQ (reference sequence). CDR3 bases: TGTGCCAGCAGCCCGGCCAGGGGCGATAGCAATCAGCCCCAGCATTTT. Translated, it gives CASSPARGDSNQPQHF.